The 22 T cell receptor beta chains in this list originate from one sample, sequenced in a study of T cell clonotyping in hematopoietic cell transplantation. Assay used: immunoSEQ multiplex PCR; TCRdb lists only in-frame clones, some missing. The data contain some 29,000 clones, about 90% of them singletons. The source was PBMCs, collected 100 days after allogeneic stem cell transplant. The origin of the receptors is a female patient aged 50-59 years who had an allogeneic stem cell transplant from a related donor, so the T cells may come from the graft donor. Some clones in this sample may be carry-over from other donors' samples.

The genes are TRBV5-1 and TRBJ1-2; D is ambiguous. V was trimmed by 0 bases and J by 0 bases, leaving 9 bases between them. CDR1 and CDR2 (germline): SGHRS, YFSETQ. The CDR3 consists of 15 residues. DNA for the CDR3: TGCGCCAGCAGCTTGGTGCCAGATTCTAACTATGGCTACACCTTC. Its protein is CASSLVPDSNYGYTF.

This chain links TRBV4-2 with TRBJ1-5; 8 positions agree with TRBD1. CDR1 is LGHNA and CDR2 is YNFKEQ in the germline V gene. With V trimmed by 1 base and J by 5 bases, 4 bases remained unmatched. The CDR3 has 15 residues. The CDR3 region is CASSQVTQGDQPQHF. CDR3 in DNA: TGTGCCAGCAGCCAAGTGACACAGGGGGATCAGCCCCAGCATTTT.

The chain combines TRBV7-3 with TRBJ2-1; weak D call: TRBD2 (6 bases). V lost 5 bases and J 7 bases, leaving 15 bases between the germline ends. CDR3 length: 14 residues. Germline CDR1 and CDR2: SGHTA and FQGTGA. This CDR3 is CASSPVGGGNEQFF. As DNA, the CDR3 is TGTGCCAGCAGCCCCGTCGGGGGTGGGAATGAGCAGTTCTTC.

This rearrangement joins TRBV19 to TRBJ2-7; D unresolved. Germline CDR1 is LNHDA and CDR2 is SQIVND (reference sequence). The ends were cut back, 3 bases at V and 1 base at J, with 10 bases in the middle. This CDR3 contains 14 residues. The CDR3 sequence is CASSIRAESYEQYF. CDR3 DNA: TGTGCCAGTAGTATTCGGGCAGAATCCTACGAGCAGTACTTC. Full variable domain (rest looked up from reference TRBV19 and TRBJ2-7): DGGITQSPKYLFRKEGQNVTLSCEQNLNHDAMYWYRQDPGQGLRLIYYSQIVNDFQKGDIAEGYSVSREKKESFPLTVTSAQKNPTAFYLCASSIRAESYEQYFGPGTRLTVT.

The chain combines TRBV7-6 with TRBJ2-7; D gene unclear. Germline loops: CDR1 SGHVS, CDR2 FNYEAQ. This CDR3 contains 12 residues. The V gene lost 5 bases and the J gene lost 6 bases, with 11 bases spanning the gap. The CDR3 bases are TGTGCCAGCAGCCACCTAGGGTCCGAGCAGTACTTC. Translated, it gives CASSHLGSEQYF.

The chain uses TRBV19 and TRBJ1-1, with D possibly matching TRBD1 (5 bases). The CDR3 length is 16 residues. Trimming cost V 7 bases and J 2 bases, with 20 bases left between them. The germline CDR1 and CDR2 sequences are LNHDA and SQIVND (reference sequence). The DNA of the CDR3 is TGTGCCAGTACCATTCCCCTGGGGCGATCTAACACTGAAGCTTTCTTT. This translates into CASTIPLGRSNTEAFF. Looking up the rest from reference TRBV19 and TRBJ1-1 gives the full variable domain: DGGITQSPKYLFRKEGQNVTLSCEQNLNHDAMYWYRQDPGQGLRLIYYSQIVNDFQKGDIAEGYSVSREKKESFPLTVTSAQKNPTAFYLCASTIPLGRSNTEAFFGQGTRLTVV.

This rearrangement joins TRBV5-6 to TRBJ2-3, with 10 bases lining up with TRBD1. The length of the CDR3 is 15 residues. The trim removed 2 bases at V and 5 bases at J, leaving 5 bases unmatched. Looked up from germline, CDR1 is SGHDT and CDR2 is YYEEEE. The CDR3 DNA sequence: TGTGCCAGCAGCTTAGGGGGACAGGGGATAGATACGCAGTATTTT. It yields the protein CASSLGGQGIDTQYF.

The chain couples TRBV11-2 to TRBJ2-5, with 7 nucleotides matching TRBD2. This CDR3 contains 15 residues. V lost 5 bases and J lost 2; bases outside the gene matches: 8. Germline lookup yields CDR1 SGHAT and CDR2 FQNNGV. CDR3 amino acids: CASSPEAGMQETQYF. Written as DNA, the CDR3 is TGTGCCAGCAGCCCTGAAGCGGGGATGCAAGAGACCCAGTACTTC.

This chain joins TRBV6-6 and TRBJ2-7; a possible D gene is TRBD2 (6 bases). CDR1 is MNHNY, CDR2 SVGAGI, per germline (reference sequence). This CDR3 spans 13 amino acids. Between the trimmed V and J ends, which lost 10 bases and 3 bases, there was a span of 16 bases. CDR3 sequence reads: CATYAGLIYEQYF. The CDR3 nucleotides are TGTGCCACATACGCGGGGCTTATCTACGAGCAGTACTTC.

The V call is TRBV4-3, the J call TRBJ2-1; 7 bases align to TRBD1. The germline V gene has CDR1 LGHNA and CDR2 YSLEER. V shed 5 bases and J 0 bases; nucleotides not matched to a gene: 4. The CDR3 contains 15 residues. The CDR3 reads CASSLAGGSYNEQFF. CDR3 in DNA: TGCGCCAGCAGCTTAGCAGGGGGCTCCTACAATGAGCAGTTCTTC.

The chain links TRBV7-6 to TRBJ2-5; no firm D call. Germline V CDR1 and CDR2: SGHVS, FNYEAQ. The V end was cut by 0 bases, the J end by 4 bases, with 0 bases between. This CDR3 is 11 amino acids long. DNA of the CDR3: TGTGCCAGCAGCTTAGCAGAGACCCAGTACTTC. Translated: CASSLAETQYF.

The chain links TRBV18 to TRBJ1-1; TRBD1 is a possible D gene (6 bases). Trimming took 5 bases from V and 4 from J, leaving 26 bases between them. This CDR3 spans 18 amino acids. Per the germline V gene, CDR1 is KGHSH and CDR2 is LQKENI. CDR3 nucleotides: TGTGCCAGCTCAAGCGTCTTAGCGGACGGGGGCGGGGGCACTGAAGCTTTCTTT. This translates into CASSSVLADGGGGTEAFF.

The CDR3 here is CASSSGTWATGTLNYGYTF. As DNA, the CDR3 is TGCGCCAGCAGCTCGGGGACCTGGGCCACAGGGACTCTAAACTATGGCTACACCTTC. The chain employs TRBV5-1 and TRBJ1-2; D might be TRBD1 (6 bases). V was cut by 3 bases and J by 2 bases, with 26 bases left in between. The CDR3 has 19 amino acids. Germline lookup yields CDR1 SGHRS and CDR2 YFSETQ.

The CDR3 sequence is CASSPRGTNEKLFF. For the CDR3, the DNA is TGCGCCAGCAGTCCCAGGGGAACTAATGAAAAACTGTTTTTT. The V call is TRBV4-1, the J call TRBJ1-4; a possible D gene is TRBD1 (6 bases). In germline, CDR1 is MGHRA, CDR2 YSYEKL. This CDR3 spans 14 amino acids. V gave up 6 bases and J gave up 1 base, with 9 bases separating them.

The chain combines TRBV5-6 with TRBJ2-3; no clear D. Looked up from germline, CDR1 is SGHDT and CDR2 is YYEEEE. There are 14 residues in the CDR3. V was clipped by 2 bases and J by 2 bases, with 9 bases between them. The CDR3 protein is CASSFVGFTDTQYF. The CDR3 region has the DNA TGTGCCAGCAGCTTCGTCGGCTTCACAGATACGCAGTATTTT.

Only a few counts were recorded for this clone. The V gene is TRBV29-1, the J gene TRBJ2-4; 10 positions agree with TRBD1. This CDR3 contains 12 residues. The germline gives CDR1 SQVTM, CDR2 ANQGSEA. The CDR3 spells CSTTGGEDIQYF. The CDR3 DNA reads as TGCAGTACGACAGGGGGCGAGGACATTCAGTACTTC.

The rearrangement links TRBV6-6 to TRBJ2-7, with unresolved D. This CDR3 contains 14 residues. V was clipped by 5 bases and J by 1 base, with 12 bases between them. CDR1 is MNHNY, CDR2 SVGAGI, per germline (reference sequence). The CDR3 DNA reads as TGTGCCAGCAGTCTTATGGTAGGGTCCTACGAGCAGTACTTC. This gives the protein CASSLMVGSYEQYF.

The chain's CDR3 is CASSLTSGDTGELFF. In DNA, the CDR3 is TGCGCCAGCAGTTTGACTAGCGGGGACACCGGGGAGCTGTTTTTT. The chain combines TRBV5-1 with TRBJ2-2; 11 bases fit TRBD2. The CDR3 contains 15 residues. V shed 5 bases and J 3 bases; nucleotides not matched to a gene: 3. Germline loops: CDR1 SGHRS, CDR2 YFSETQ.

The chain employs TRBV5-1 and TRBJ2-2; D is unclear. Germline CDR1 reads SGHRS; CDR2 reads YFSETQ. With 4 bases removed from V and 7 bases from J, the gap between germline ends came to 14 bases. This CDR3 region has 14 residues. CDR3 residues: CASSTATFGGELFF. CDR3 coding DNA: TGCGCCAGCAGCACCGCTACTTTCGGCGGGGAGCTGTTTTTT.

The rearrangement joins TRBV7-6 to TRBJ2-7; D possibly corresponds to TRBD2 (5 bases). CDR3 length: 14 amino acids. The V gene's germline CDR1 is SGHVS and CDR2 FNYEAQ. The ends were cut back, 0 bases at V and 3 bases at J, with 9 bases in the middle. The CDR3 sequence is CASSLAGENYEQYF. In DNA, the CDR3 is TGTGCCAGCAGCTTAGCGGGAGAAAACTACGAGCAGTACTTC.

J is TRBJ1-2 and V is TRBV5-1; no clear D gene. CDR3 length: 12 amino acids. V was clipped by 0 bases and J by 8 bases, with 8 bases between them. Germline-derived CDR1 and CDR2 are SGHRS and YFSETQ. In nucleotides, the CDR3 is TGCGCCAGCAGCTTGGAAAGGGTGGGCTACACCTTC. This encodes CASSLERVGYTF.

This chain links TRBV7-6 with TRBJ1-3; weak D call: TRBD1 (5 bases). The CDR3 has 16 residues. CDR1 and CDR2 from the germline V gene are SGHVS and FNYEAQ. V lost 1 base and J 0 bases, leaving 10 bases between the germline ends. The CDR3 DNA follows: TGTGCCAGCAGCTTAGGGCAGGGACTCTCTGGAAACACCATATATTTT. It specifies CASSLGQGLSGNTIYF.